The T cell receptor (beta chain) described here comes from a study of blood T cell repertoires in COVID-19. The CDR3 extends over 15 amino acids. The germline CDR1 and CDR2 sequences are MNHEY and SVGEGT. The V segment lost 4 bases and the J segment 6 bases; nucleotides outside the gene matches: 6. The cohort comprised adults aged about 18 to 90 years residing in approximately 25 US areas. In the authors' workflow: Reference gene primer amplification yielded estimated nucleated cell counts. Assay: immunoSEQ multiplex PCR; the TCRdb copy retains only in-frame clones and omits some. D and trimming come from the DNA, and the V and J calls and clone size come from that table. Here the sample spans approximately 210,000 clones, roughly four fifths being singletons.

The sequencing sample was made of PBMCs or T cells enriched from blood (not recorded which). The chain carries TRBV6-2 or TRBV6-3 and TRBJ2-2; TRBD2 matches 9 bases. The sequence was obtained from a man in his forties or fifties who had recovered from COVID-19. Here the CDR3 DNA reads TGTGCCAGCAGTTTTTTAGCGGGAGTCGCCGGGGAGCTGTTTTTT. Translated, it gives CASSFLAGVAGELFF.